The clone carrying this T cell receptor (beta chain) was observed at least ten times. Its antigen is still unknown. The CDR3 is cut off 3 residues early in the read; its end comes from the germline J gene. Sequencing input was equivalent genomic DNA from CVID and controls. Here immunoSEQ multiplex PCR was the method, and the copy in TCRdb shows in-frame clones only, minus some. This sample carries tens of thousands of clones, none of them present only once. This sample was included in a study of T cell clonality in common variable immunodeficiency. Study outcomes and limitations: CVID subjects showed higher TCRbeta clonality than healthy controls. Shared TCRbeta clones were fewer between CVID subjects than controls.

Patients and controls were mostly of Caucasian heritage. The CDR3 contains 14 residues. V lost 2 bases and J lost 6, with 13 bases in between. CDR1 SGHTA and CDR2 FQGNSA come from the germline V gene. Material for sequencing was peripheral blood mononuclear cells. The J gene is TRBJ1-1, the V gene TRBV7-2; D perhaps matches TRBD1 (5 bases). The clonotype originates from a person aged 18 to 69 in good health. CDR3 sequence: CASSLLREGAEAFF. CDR3 bases read: TGTGCCAGCAGCTTACTCAGGGAGGGAGCTGAA.